This T cell receptor beta chain emerged from a study of shared clonotypes between healthy human individuals. Overall study context: CD4 naive and memory got three plates each, CD8 naive two, CD8 memory one.

With regard to this clone: Its antigen remains unidentified.

TCRdb's copy holds only in-frame clones and misses some; the assay was immunoSEQ multiplex PCR. In the table there are more than 850,000 clones, approximately 80% of which are singletons. V shed 4 bases, J shed 3 bases, and the junction held 2 bases outside the gene matches. The CDR3 is 13 residues long. Germline CDR1 reads SGHAT; CDR2 reads FQDESV (reference sequence). Study-level points and caveats: Clonotypes not shared had lower generation probabilities than those common to all four donors. Generally, estimated richness proved larger in naive subsets than it did in memory subsets.

The chain combines TRBV11-1 with TRBJ2-7; 8 nucleotides agree with TRBD1. This TCR derives from a man younger than 30 in good health. Some clones in this sample may be carry-over from other donors' samples. The sample was memory CD4+ T cells from PBMCs. The subset was: CD45RA-negative fraction. For the CDR3, the DNA is TGTGCCAGCAGCTCACAGGGGGTCTACGAGCAGTACTTC. Amino acid sequence: CASSSQGVYEQYF.